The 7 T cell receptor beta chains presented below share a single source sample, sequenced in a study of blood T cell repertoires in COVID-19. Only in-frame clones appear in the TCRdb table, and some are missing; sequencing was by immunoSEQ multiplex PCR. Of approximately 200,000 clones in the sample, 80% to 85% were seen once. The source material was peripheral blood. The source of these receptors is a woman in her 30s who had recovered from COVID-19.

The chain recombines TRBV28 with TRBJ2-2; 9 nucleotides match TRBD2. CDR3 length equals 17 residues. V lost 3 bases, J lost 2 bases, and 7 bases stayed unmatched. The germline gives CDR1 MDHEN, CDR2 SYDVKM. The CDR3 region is CASSFSQREDNTGELFF. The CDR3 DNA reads TGTGCCAGCAGTTTCTCTCAGCGGGAGGATAACACCGGGGAGCTGTTTTTT.

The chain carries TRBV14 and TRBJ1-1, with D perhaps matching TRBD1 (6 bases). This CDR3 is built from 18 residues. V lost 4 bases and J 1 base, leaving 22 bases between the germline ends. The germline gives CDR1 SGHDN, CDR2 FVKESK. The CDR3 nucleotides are TGTGCCAGCAGCCCCATGGGCCGAGGGGGGGGGACGAACACTGAAGCTTTCTTT. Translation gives CASSPMGRGGGTNTEAFF.

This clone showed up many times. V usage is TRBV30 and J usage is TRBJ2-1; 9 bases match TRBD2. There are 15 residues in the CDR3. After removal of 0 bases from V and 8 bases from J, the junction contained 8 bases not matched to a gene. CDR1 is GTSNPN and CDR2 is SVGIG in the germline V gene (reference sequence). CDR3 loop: CAWSVPGLATHEQFF. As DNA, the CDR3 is TGTGCCTGGAGTGTACCGGGACTAGCAACCCATGAGCAGTTCTTC.

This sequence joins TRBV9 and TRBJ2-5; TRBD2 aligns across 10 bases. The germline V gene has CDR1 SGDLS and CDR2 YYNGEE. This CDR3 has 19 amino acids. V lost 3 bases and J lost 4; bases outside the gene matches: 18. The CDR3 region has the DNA TGTGCCAGCAGCGCCCAGCCGGCTAGCGGGAGAGGGGGGAGAGAGACCCAGTACTTC. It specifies CASSAQPASGRGGRETQYF.

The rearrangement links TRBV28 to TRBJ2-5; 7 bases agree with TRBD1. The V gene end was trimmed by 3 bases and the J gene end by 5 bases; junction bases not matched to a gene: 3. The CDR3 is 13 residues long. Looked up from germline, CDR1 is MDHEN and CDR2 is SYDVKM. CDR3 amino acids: CASSLGRGETQYF. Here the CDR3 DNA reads TGTGCCAGCAGTTTGGGCAGGGGGGAGACCCAGTACTTC.

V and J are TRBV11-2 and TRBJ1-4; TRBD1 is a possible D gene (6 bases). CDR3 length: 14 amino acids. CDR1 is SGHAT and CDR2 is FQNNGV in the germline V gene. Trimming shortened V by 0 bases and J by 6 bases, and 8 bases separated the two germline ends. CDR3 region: CASSLEPGDEKLFF. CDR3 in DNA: TGTGCCAGCAGCTTAGAACCAGGGGATGAAAAACTGTTTTTT. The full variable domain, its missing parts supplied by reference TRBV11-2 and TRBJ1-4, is EAGVAQSPRYKIIEKRQSVAFWCNPISGHATLYWYQQILGQGPKLLIQFQNNGVVDDSQLPKDRFSAERLKGVDSTLKIQPAKLEDSAVYLCASSLEPGDEKLFFGSGTQLSVL.

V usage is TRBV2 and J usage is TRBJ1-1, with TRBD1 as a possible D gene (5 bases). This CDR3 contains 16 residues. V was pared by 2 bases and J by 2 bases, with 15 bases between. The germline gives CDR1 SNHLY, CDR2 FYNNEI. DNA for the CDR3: TGTGCCAGCAGTGAAAACAGGTTAATGGTTAACACTGAAGCTTTCTTT. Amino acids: CASSENRLMVNTEAFF.